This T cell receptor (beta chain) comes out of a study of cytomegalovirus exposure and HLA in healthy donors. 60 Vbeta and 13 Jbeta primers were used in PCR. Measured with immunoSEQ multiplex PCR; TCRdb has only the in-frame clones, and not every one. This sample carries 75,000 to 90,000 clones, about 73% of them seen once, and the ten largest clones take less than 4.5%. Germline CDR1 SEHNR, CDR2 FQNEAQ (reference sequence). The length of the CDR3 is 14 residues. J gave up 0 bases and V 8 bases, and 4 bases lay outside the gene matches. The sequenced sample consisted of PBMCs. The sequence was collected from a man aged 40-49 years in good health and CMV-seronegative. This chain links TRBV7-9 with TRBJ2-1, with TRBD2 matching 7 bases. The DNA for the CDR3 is TGTGCCAGCCAAGGGAGGGGCTCCTACAATGAGCAGTTCTTC. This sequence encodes CASQGRGSYNEQFF. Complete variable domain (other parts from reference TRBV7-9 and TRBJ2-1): DTGVSQNPRHKITKRGQNVTFRCDPISEHNRLYWYRQTLGQGPEFLTYFQNEAQLEKSRLLSDRFSAERPKGSFSTLEIQRTEQGDSAMYLCASQGRGSYNEQFFGPGTRLTVL.